This is a list of T cell receptor beta chains from one sample in a study of patients and donors after allogeneic stem cell transplantation. TCRdb re-analysed the RT-PCR reads in MiXCR, keeping a single row per CDR3 protein. The sample consists of a few hundred thousand distinct CDR3 sequences, around 40% of them appearing once. The material sequenced was blood, either unsorted or a sorted T cell fraction (not recorded which). These receptors were taken from a human donor who was either an allogeneic HSCT recipient or a stem cell or donor lymphocyte infusion donor (not recorded which). It is not recorded whose cells these are; they may come from a transplant donor. CDR3s include the opening cysteine and the closing phenylalanine or tryptophan. A D gene is named only where the DNA matches it firmly. The listing skips clone size in some rows; elsewhere it reads once, few, many or a size class.

14	NA	TRBV12-3/TRBV12-4	many	TRBJ1-5	CASSFRRSNQPQHF	TGTGCCAGCAGTTTTCGTAGAAGCAATCAGCCCCAGCATTTT
15	NA	TRBV29-1	NA	TRBJ2-1	CSVEGWRLSHNEQFF	TGCAGCGTTGAAGGCTGGAGACTGAGTCACAATGAGCAGTTCTTC
13	NA	TRBV12-3/TRBV12-4	NA	TRBJ1-1	CASSPLRSTEAFF	TGTGCCAGCAGTCCTTTGAGGAGCACTGAAGCTTTCTTT
14	NA	TRBV28	NA	TRBJ1-1	CASSRGMGNTEAFF	TGTGCCAGCAGTAGGGGTATGGGGAACACTGAAGCTTTCTTT
15	NA	TRBV9	few	TRBJ1-6	CASSGMRGTNSPLHF	TGTGCCAGCAGCGGGATGAGGGGAACAAATTCACCCCTCCACTTT
14	TRBD1	TRBV5-6	many	TRBJ1-6	CASRGTGYNSPLHF	TGTGCCAGCAGAGGGACAGGCTATAATTCACCCCTCCACTTT
13	NA	TRBV7-2	NA	TRBJ1-4	CASTQPGQEKLFF	TGTGCCAGCACCCAACCGGGACAAGAAAAACTGTTTTTT
14	NA	TRBV19	NA	TRBJ1-5	CASHNGGLNQPQHF	TGTGCCAGCCACAACGGGGGGCTGAATCAGCCCCAGCATTTT
13	NA	TRBV29-1	few	TRBJ2-7	CSVAGRTTYEQYF	TGCAGCGTTGCCGGTAGGACCACCTACGAGCAGTACTTC
15	NA	TRBV12-3/TRBV12-4	few	TRBJ1-2	CASSLKGRPNYGYTF	TGTGCCAGCAGTTTAAAGGGCAGACCTAACTATGGCTACACCTTC
16	NA	TRBV3-1	NA	TRBJ2-1	CASSKWAATSYNEQFF	TGTGCCAGCAGTAAATGGGCAGCGACCTCTTACAATGAGCAGTTCTTC
14	TRBD2	TRBV5-1	NA	TRBJ2-7	CASSPSGGSYEQYF	TGCGCCAGCAGCCCGAGCGGGGGGTCCTACGAGCAGTACTTC
14	TRBD2	TRBV9	NA	TRBJ2-3	CASSVRTSWDTQYF	TGTGCCAGCAGCGTACGGACTAGCTGGGATACGCAGTATTTT
13	NA	TRBV20-1	few	TRBJ1-2	CSAGDTIRAGYTF	TGCAGTGCCGGGGACACCATAAGGGCTGGCTACACCTTC
14	NA	TRBV6-5	NA	TRBJ2-7	CASSYYGGLDEQYF	TGTGCCAGCAGTTACTACGGGGGTTTAGACGAGCAGTACTTC
16	NA	TRBV4-3	few	TRBJ1-4	CASSQDRRGTNEKLFF	TGCGCCAGCAGCCAAGATAGGAGGGGAACTAATGAAAAACTGTTTTTT
16	TRBD1	TRBV6-2/TRBV6-3	few	TRBJ1-4	CASSYVTGGEDEKLFF	TGTGCCAGCAGTTACGTTACAGGGGGCGAAGATGAAAAACTGTTTTTT
14	TRBD1	TRBV9	few	TRBJ1-5	CASSVSGGRQPQHF	TGTGCCAGCAGCGTCTCAGGGGGCAGACAGCCCCAGCATTTT
15	TRBD1	TRBV12-3/TRBV12-4	many	TRBJ1-2	CASSFRNRGTYGYTF	TGTGCCAGCAGCTTCCGTAACAGGGGGACCTATGGCTACACCTTC
14	NA	TRBV7-6	NA	TRBJ2-3	CASSLRQGSDTQYF	TGTGCCAGCAGCTTAAGGCAGGGGTCAGATACGCAGTATTTT
11	NA	TRBV12-3/TRBV12-4	NA	TRBJ2-5	CASSQAETQYF	TGTGCCAGCAGTCAGGCCGAGACCCAGTACTTC
17	TRBD1	TRBV5-1	NA	TRBJ2-3	CASSQPSAGGESDTQYF	TGCGCCAGCAGCCAGCCGTCGGCAGGGGGCGAGTCAGATACGCAGTATTTT
17	NA	TRBV4-1	NA	TRBJ2-5	CASSQDGEGGFQETQYF	TGCGCCAGCAGCCAAGATGGGGAGGGGGGTTTTCAAGAGACCCAGTACTTC
14	TRBD1	TRBV5-1	NA	TRBJ1-1	CASSRDGTDIEAFF	TGCGCCAGCAGCAGAGACGGGACAGACATTGAAGCTTTCTTT
16	TRBD1	TRBV9	NA	TRBJ1-3	CASSARDSLSGNTIYF	TGTGCCAGCAGCGCCCGGGACAGCCTCTCTGGAAACACCATATATTTT
14	NA	TRBV28	few	TRBJ2-7	CASSLVGGSYEQYF	TGTGCCAGCAGTTTAGTCGGGGGCTCCTACGAGCAGTACTTC
14	TRBD1	TRBV2	NA	TRBJ1-5	CASLGTGASQPQHF	TGTGCCAGCCTAGGGACAGGGGCGAGTCAGCCCCAGCATTTT
15	TRBD2	TRBV19	NA	TRBJ2-1	CASSIPSGGYNEQFF	TGTGCCAGTAGTATCCCTAGCGGGGGGTACAATGAGCAGTTCTTC
11	NA	TRBV5-1	NA	TRBJ1-2	CASTDSYGYTF	TGCGCCAGCACGGACAGCTATGGCTACACCTTC
16	TRBD1	TRBV28	few	TRBJ1-5	CASSFRPTGGYQPQHF	TGTGCCAGCAGTTTCCGACCTACAGGGGGCTATCAGCCCCAGCATTTT
16	TRBD1	TRBV4-2	few	TRBJ2-1	CASSQEGQGARIEQFF	TGTGCCAGCAGCCAAGAGGGACAGGGGGCGCGGATTGAGCAGTTCTTC
14	TRBD2	TRBV20-1	NA	TRBJ2-4	CSASGGAPKNIQYF	TGCAGTGCTAGCGGGGGGGCTCCCAAAAACATTCAGTACTTC
13	NA	TRBV20-1	NA	TRBJ1-5	CSARDSNNQPQHF	TGCAGTGCTAGAGACAGCAACAATCAGCCCCAGCATTTT
12	NA	TRBV5-1	NA	TRBJ2-1	CASRVSYNEQFF	TGCGCCAGCAGGGTCTCCTACAATGAGCAGTTCTTC
13	TRBD1	TRBV6-5	NA	TRBJ1-6	CASTAGGNSPLHF	TGTGCCAGCACGGCAGGGGGTAATTCACCCCTCCACTTT
14	TRBD1	TRBV5-1	NA	TRBJ1-5	CASSSGQGDQPQHF	TGCGCCAGCAGCTCTGGACAGGGCGATCAGCCCCAGCATTTT
17	TRBD1	TRBV10-3	NA	TRBJ1-1	CAISGGTGGNLFTEAFF	TGTGCCATCAGTGGTGGGACAGGGGGAAATTTATTCACTGAAGCTTTCTTT
15	NA	TRBV7-8	NA	TRBJ1-1	CASSLFWPPLVEAFF	TGTGCCAGCAGCTTATTCTGGCCACCGCTCGTTGAAGCTTTCTTT
15	NA	TRBV6-5	NA	TRBJ1-5	CASSYSRGLNQPQHF	TGTGCCAGCAGTTACTCCCGGGGGCTCAATCAGCCCCAGCATTTT
13	NA	TRBV24-1	few	TRBJ1-5	CATSEDGNQPQHF	TGTGCCACCAGTGAGGACGGAAATCAGCCCCAGCATTTT
12	NA	TRBV20-1	few	TRBJ1-1	CSARSPRSEAFF	TGCAGTGCTAGATCCCCTAGATCTGAAGCTTTCTTT
13	NA	TRBV7-2	NA	TRBJ1-2	CASSFSGGLGYTF	TGTGCCAGCAGCTTCTCTGGGGGCCTGGGCTACACCTTC
12	NA	TRBV6-6	few	TRBJ1-5	CASRSRQTRQHF	TGTGCCAGCAGATCGAGACAGACTCGCCAGCATTTT
16	TRBD1	TRBV27	NA	TRBJ1-2	CASSPKGTGIHYGYTF	TGTGCCAGCAGTCCTAAAGGGACAGGGATTCACTATGGCTACACCTTC
13	NA	TRBV7-6	NA	TRBJ2-5	CASSLTLLETQYF	TGTGCCAGCAGCTTAACACTCCTTGAGACCCAGTACTTC
15	TRBD2	TRBV20-1	NA	TRBJ2-3	CSYLAGGSSTDTQYF	TGCAGCTACCTAGCGGGGGGCTCTAGCACAGATACGCAGTATTTT
20	NA	TRBV21-1	NA	TRBJ1-5	CASSKVVLGQERRSNQPQHF	TGTGCCAGCAGCAAAGTGGTTTTGGGACAGGAAAGAAGGAGCAATCAGCCCCAGCATTTT
13	TRBD1	TRBV29-1	NA	TRBJ1-1	CSVIQGAYPEAFF	TGCAGCGTTATACAGGGGGCGTACCCTGAAGCTTTCTTT
14	TRBD2	TRBV14	medium-sized	TRBJ2-1	CASSQQRGYNEQFF	TGTGCCAGCAGCCAACAGCGGGGTTACAATGAGCAGTTCTTC
14	NA	TRBV6-6	few	TRBJ1-6	CASSYGQSNSPLHF	TGTGCCAGCAGTTACGGCCAGAGCAATTCACCCCTCCACTTT
11	NA	TRBV20-1	NA	TRBJ2-7	CSATDQNEQYF	TGCAGTGCTACGGACCAGAACGAGCAGTACTTC
17	NA	TRBV6-6	NA	TRBJ1-5	CASSYAPPGSGNQPQHF	TGTGCCAGCAGTTACGCCCCTCCGGGGTCGGGCAATCAGCCCCAGCATTTT
13	NA	TRBV6-2/TRBV6-3	NA	TRBJ1-1	CASSDYRQAEAFF	TGTGCCAGCAGTGACTATCGACAGGCTGAAGCTTTCTTT
12	NA	TRBV28	NA	TRBJ1-1	CASSSGYTEAFF	TGTGCCAGCAGTTCGGGTTACACTGAAGCTTTCTTT
13	TRBD2	TRBV7-2	NA	TRBJ2-1	CASSPAGGYDQFF	TGTGCCAGCAGCCCAGCGGGGGGCTATGATCAGTTCTTC
11	NA	TRBV16	few	TRBJ1-2	CASSLSGGYTF	TGTGCCAGCAGCCTCTCGGGGGGCTACACCTTC
12	TRBD1	TRBV12-3/TRBV12-4	NA	TRBJ2-7	CASRGDSYEQYF	TGTGCCAGCAGAGGGGACAGCTACGAGCAGTACTTC